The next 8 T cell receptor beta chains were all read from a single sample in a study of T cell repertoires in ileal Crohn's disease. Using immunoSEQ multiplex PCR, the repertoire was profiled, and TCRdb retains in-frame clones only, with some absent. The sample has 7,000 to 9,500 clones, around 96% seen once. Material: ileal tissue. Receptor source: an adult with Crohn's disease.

CDR3 residues: CASRRATGAAEQFF. CDR3 coding DNA: TGTGCCAGTAGACGCGCAACAGGGGCAGCTGAGCAGTTCTTC. The chain combines TRBV19 with TRBJ2-1, with 7 bases fitting TRBD1. CDR3 size: 14 residues. CDR1 is LNHDA, CDR2 SQIVND, per germline (reference sequence). V lost 6 bases, J lost 9 bases, and 11 bases stayed unmatched.

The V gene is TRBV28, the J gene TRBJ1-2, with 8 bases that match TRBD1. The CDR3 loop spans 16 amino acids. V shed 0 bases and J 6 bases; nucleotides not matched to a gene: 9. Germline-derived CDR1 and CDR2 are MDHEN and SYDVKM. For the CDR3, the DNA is TGTGCCAGCAGTTTATGGGTCGGACAGGGTGGGAATGGCTACACCTTC. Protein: CASSLWVGQGGNGYTF.

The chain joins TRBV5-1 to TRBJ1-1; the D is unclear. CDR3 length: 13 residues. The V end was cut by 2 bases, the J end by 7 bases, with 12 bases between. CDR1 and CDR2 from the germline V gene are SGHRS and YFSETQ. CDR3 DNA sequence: TGCGCCAGCAGCTTTCCCGGGGATGGTGAAGCTTTCTTT. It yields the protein CASSFPGDGEAFF.

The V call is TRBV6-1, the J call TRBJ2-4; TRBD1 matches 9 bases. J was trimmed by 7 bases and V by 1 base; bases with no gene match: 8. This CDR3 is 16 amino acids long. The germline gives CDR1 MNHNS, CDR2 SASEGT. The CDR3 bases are TGTGCCAGCAGTGAAGACCGCCGGACAGGGGTGAACATTCAGTACTTC. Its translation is CASSEDRRTGVNIQYF.

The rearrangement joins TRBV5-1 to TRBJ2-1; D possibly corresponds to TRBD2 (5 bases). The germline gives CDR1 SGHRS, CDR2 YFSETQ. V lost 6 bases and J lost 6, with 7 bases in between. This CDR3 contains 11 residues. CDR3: CASTDSNEQFF. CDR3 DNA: TGCGCCAGCACGGACTCCAATGAGCAGTTCTTC.

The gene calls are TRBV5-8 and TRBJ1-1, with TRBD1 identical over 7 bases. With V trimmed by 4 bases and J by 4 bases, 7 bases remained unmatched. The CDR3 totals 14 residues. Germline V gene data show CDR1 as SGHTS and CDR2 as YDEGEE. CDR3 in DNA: TGTGCCAGCAGCCCAGGGTACAGGGGCACTGAAGCTTTCTTT. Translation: CASSPGYRGTEAFF.

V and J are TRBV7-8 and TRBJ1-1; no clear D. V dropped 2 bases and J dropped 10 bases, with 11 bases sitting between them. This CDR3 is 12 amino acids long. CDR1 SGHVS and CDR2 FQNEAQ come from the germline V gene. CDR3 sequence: CASSLPGQAAFF. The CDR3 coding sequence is TGTGCCAGCAGCTTACCTGGGCAGGCAGCTTTCTTT.

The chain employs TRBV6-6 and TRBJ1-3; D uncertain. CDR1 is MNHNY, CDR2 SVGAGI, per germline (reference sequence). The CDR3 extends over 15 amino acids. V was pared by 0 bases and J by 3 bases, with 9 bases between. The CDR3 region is CASSYSTGNGNTIYF. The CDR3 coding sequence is TGTGCCAGCAGTTACTCGACCGGGAATGGAAACACCATATATTTT.